This TCR beta chain appears in the sequencing data of a study of OX40 agonist ivuxolimab in advanced cancers. Study-level points and caveats: More expanded clones were found, on average, in CD8+ than in CD4+ T cells. The specificity for antigen of the expanded peripheral T cells was not determined.

Sequencing was performed with immunoSEQ multiplex PCR; in TCRdb, only in-frame clones are kept and a portion is missing. The sample yields tens of thousands of clones, 80% to 90% seen once. Trimming took 4 bases from V and 1 from J; bases not matched to a gene: 7. The CDR3 consists of 15 residues. Autoimmune disease history or systemic immunosuppression was exclusionary. Blood draws occurred at baseline, cycle 4 day 1, and cycle 7 day 1. Worth noting for this clone: Its specificity is not known.

The source is an adult with an advanced solid tumor such as melanoma, head and neck, liver or kidney cancer. The gene calls are TRBV5-3 and TRBJ1-2; TRBD1 matches at 7 bases. TRBV5-3 belongs to the ORF category, with a function that is uncertain. Sequenced material: CD4+ or CD8+ T cells sorted from blood, taken in a trial of the OX40 agonist ivuxolimab. For the CDR3, the DNA is TGTGCCAGAAGCCACGCCTGGGACAGTAACTATGGCTACACCTTC. Its protein product is CARSHAWDSNYGYTF.